A selection of T cell receptor beta chains follows, all from one sample in a study of T cell responses to AZD1222 COVID-19 vaccine. The assay was immunoSEQ multiplex PCR, and TCRdb's table has in-frame clones only and misses some. The data show about 84,000 clones, about 89% seen once. The specimen was peripheral blood, collected 28 days after the second AZD1222 dose. The receptors were sampled from an adult who received the AZD1222 COVID-19 vaccine. Both conserved end residues are part of each CDR3. The D gene is left open where the match is weak. Size tells how often a clone was seen (once, few, many) or the class of an expanded clone, and some rows leave it out.

d_gene	v_gene	abundance	j_gene	CDR3nt	CDR3aa
TRBD2	TRBV28	NA	TRBJ2-1	TGTGCCAGCAGTCGGGGGAGGACTAGCGGTAGTGAGCAGTTCTTC	CASSRGRTSGSEQFF
NA	TRBV28	NA	TRBJ2-7	TGTGCCAGCAGTCGCCCGGGACAAACCTACGAGCAGTACTTC	CASSRPGQTYEQYF
TRBD1	TRBV9	NA	TRBJ1-1	TGTGCCAGCAGCGCTACCGGGACAGCGAACACTGAAGCTTTCTTT	CASSATGTANTEAFF
NA	TRBV30	few	TRBJ1-6	TGTGCCTGGAGTGTCAACTATAATTCACCCCTCCACTTT	CAWSVNYNSPLHF
TRBD1	TRBV4-1	NA	TRBJ1-4	TGCGCCAGCAGCCAAGGCCTCGCAGGGGGCCATGAAAAACTGTTTTTT	CASSQGLAGGHEKLFF
NA	TRBV7-8	few	TRBJ1-6	TGTGCCAGCAGCCTCAGATCAGTTGTTGGTTCACCCCTCCACTTT	CASSLRSVVGSPLHF
NA	TRBV5-1	once	TRBJ2-7	TGCGCCAGCAGCTTGGATCGTAGTGGCTACGAGCAGTACTTC	CASSLDRSGYEQYF
TRBD2	TRBV2	NA	TRBJ2-1	TGTGCCAGCAGGGCCCGGACTAGCGGGAGAGGTGAGCAGTTCTTC	CASRARTSGRGEQFF
TRBD1	TRBV3-1/TRBV3-2	NA	TRBJ2-3	TGTGCCAGCAGCCACAGACAGGGATCAGATACGCAGTATTTT	CASSHRQGSDTQYF
TRBD1	TRBV28	NA	TRBJ1-5	TGTGCCAGCAGCGCTTACGGACAGGGGGCCGGTCAGCCCCAGCATTTT	CASSAYGQGAGQPQHF
TRBD2	TRBV2	NA	TRBJ2-3	TGTGCCAGCCGCGGCTTTTCGGGAGGGCCGGTGACAGATACGCAGTATTTT	CASRGFSGGPVTDTQYF
NA	TRBV18	NA	TRBJ1-4	TGTGCCAGCTCACCGAAGGGCTTTGGGGAAAAACTGTTTTTT	CASSPKGFGEKLFF
TRBD1	TRBV2	NA	TRBJ1-3	TGTGCCAGCAGCCGCCGGGACAGGGTATCAGGAAACACCATATATTTT	CASSRRDRVSGNTIYF
NA	TRBV6-6	once	TRBJ1-3	TGTGCCAGCAGTTACCAGGGACTAAACTGGGGAAACACCATATATTTT	CASSYQGLNWGNTIYF
TRBD1	TRBV11-2	NA	TRBJ2-5	TGTGCCAGCAGCCCAGGGACAGGGGGTACCCAGTACTTC	CASSPGTGGTQYF
TRBD1	TRBV18	once	TRBJ2-1	TGTGCCAGCTCAACGACAGGGACCTACAATGAGCAGTTCTTC	CASSTTGTYNEQFF
TRBD2	TRBV5-1	NA	TRBJ2-5	TGCGCCAGCAGCTTAAACACTGCGGGGGGCGAGACCCAGTACTTC	CASSLNTAGGETQYF
NA	TRBV2	NA	TRBJ2-5	TGTGCCAGCAGTCACCAGCCTGGGGGAGAGACCCAGTACTTC	CASSHQPGGETQYF
TRBD1	TRBV5-1	NA	TRBJ2-3	TGCGCCAGCAGCTTGGGCAGGGGGCAAGATACGCAGTATTTT	CASSLGRGQDTQYF
TRBD2	TRBV29-1	few	TRBJ2-1	TGCAGCGTTCGGGGGGGGCCGGGCAATGAGCAGTTCTTC	CSVRGGPGNEQFF
NA	TRBV27	NA	TRBJ1-5	TGTGCCAGTTGGACAGACGAGAACAATCAGCCCCAGCATTTT	CASWTDENNQPQHF
TRBD1	TRBV5-6	NA	TRBJ1-4	TGTGCCAGCAGCTCGTTGACAGGGAAGAATGAAAAACTGTTTTTT	CASSSLTGKNEKLFF
NA	TRBV3-1/TRBV3-2	NA	TRBJ2-3	TGTGCCAGCAGCCAAGGGGGCACAGTGATCACAGATACGCAGTATTTT	CASSQGGTVITDTQYF
TRBD1	TRBV28	few	TRBJ1-2	TGTGCCAGCACCGAAACCAGATCCCAAACAGGGGGTGTCTATGGCTACACCTTC	CASTETRSQTGGVYGYTF
TRBD1	TRBV7-2	few	TRBJ1-4	TGTGCCAGCAGCTTAGTGCGGGGGACAGGGAATGAAAAACTGTTTTTT	CASSLVRGTGNEKLFF
NA	TRBV27	NA	TRBJ2-7	TGTGCCAGCAGCAGGGGGGCCGAGCAGTACTTC	CASSRGAEQYF
NA	TRBV5-4	few	TRBJ2-2	TGTGCCAGCAGCTCGTTCAGGGGAGCCGGGGAGCTGTTTTTT	CASSSFRGAGELFF
NA	TRBV6-5	NA	TRBJ1-2	TGTGCCAGCAGGCCGGACACCTACTATGGCTACACCTTC	CASRPDTYYGYTF
TRBD1	TRBV29-1	NA	TRBJ1-1	TGCAGCGTTGAAGGCTTAAGGTTGACAGGGAGGTACACTGAAGCTTTCTTT	CSVEGLRLTGRYTEAFF
TRBD1	TRBV18	NA	TRBJ2-5	TGTGCCAGCTCACCTTGGGACAGGGTGCAAGAGACCCAGTACTTC	CASSPWDRVQETQYF
NA	TRBV29-1	NA	TRBJ2-2	TGCAGCGGACGGAGGGGACAGAACACCGGGGAGCTGTTTTTT	CSGRRGQNTGELFF
TRBD1	TRBV19	NA	TRBJ2-7	TGTGCCAGTAGTGCGTCAGGGACAGGGTTCCACGAGCAGTACTTC	CASSASGTGFHEQYF
NA	TRBV7-3	NA	TRBJ2-1	TGTGCCAGCAGCTTAATGGCTAGCGTGTCAGGGGGTAATGAGCAGTTCTTC	CASSLMASVSGGNEQFF
TRBD2	TRBV5-8	NA	TRBJ2-5	TGTGCCAGCAGCTTGTGGTACACCGGGGGGGGTGAGACCCAGTACTTC	CASSLWYTGGGETQYF
NA	TRBV11-2	once	TRBJ1-3	TGTGCCAGCGCTAGGGGGGGGTCTGGAAACACCATATATTTT	CASARGGSGNTIYF
NA	TRBV6-1	NA	TRBJ2-1	TGTGCCAGCAGTGAAGCTCCGGGGAGGGAGCAGTTCTTC	CASSEAPGREQFF
TRBD2	TRBV5-6	NA	TRBJ2-3	TGTGCCAGCAGCTTGGGACTAGCGGGATTAACAGATACGCAGTATTTT	CASSLGLAGLTDTQYF
TRBD2	TRBV7-2	NA	TRBJ2-3	TGTGCCAGCAGCAGACCCCGGGGGACTAGCGGGAGGGCAGATACGCAGTATTTT	CASSRPRGTSGRADTQYF
TRBD2	TRBV4-1	NA	TRBJ2-2	TGCGCCAGCAGCCAAGATAGTGCGGGAGACGTCACCGGGGAGCTGTTTTTT	CASSQDSAGDVTGELFF
NA	TRBV25-1	NA	TRBJ2-1	TGTGCCAGCAGTGACTGGGGGAGCGGGTACAATGAGCAGTTCTTC	CASSDWGSGYNEQFF
NA	TRBV15	NA	TRBJ2-3	TGTGCCACCAGCAGTCCGAGGGGGAGCACAGATACGCAGTATTTT	CATSSPRGSTDTQYF
TRBD1	TRBV15	NA	TRBJ1-4	TGTGCCACCAGCAGTAATAGACAGGGGAAACTGTTTTTT	CATSSNRQGKLFF
NA	TRBV12-3/TRBV12-4	once	TRBJ1-1	TGTGCCAGCAGTATAAGTGCCGTTGAAGCTTTCTTT	CASSISAVEAFF
TRBD1	TRBV11-1	NA	TRBJ1-1	TGTGCCAGCAGTCTTGGGGACAGCGAAGCTTTCTTT	CASSLGDSEAFF
NA	TRBV5-3	NA	TRBJ2-1	TGTGCCAGAAGCTTGATGCCTCCCAACAGCTCCTACAATGAGCAGTTCTTC	CARSLMPPNSSYNEQFF